A selection of T cell receptor beta chains follows, all from one sample in a study of T cells in Graves' hyperthyroidism and ophthalmopathy. TCRdb processed the multiplex PCR reads anew with MiXCR; each CDR3 protein has one entry. The sample records around 260,000 distinct CDR3 sequences, 25% to 30% being singletons. The sequenced sample consisted of blood. These receptor sequences come from a man aged 35 to 55 with Graves' hyperthyroidism that later progressed to Graves' ophthalmopathy. CDR3s include the opening cysteine and the closing phenylalanine or tryptophan. The D gene is left open where the match is weak. Size is stated for part of the rows, as once, few or many counts, or as a class when the clone is expanded.

J gene,D gene,V gene,clone size,CDR3 DNA,CDR3 protein
TRBJ2-2,-,TRBV5-6,many,TGTGCCAGCAGCTTGAGGAGGCTGGGGAGAACCGGGGAGCTGTTTTTT,CASSLRRLGRTGELFF
TRBJ2-2,-,TRBV7-2,many,TGTGCCAGCAGCTTTGTCGCTATTACGAACACCGGGGAGCTGTTTTTT,CASSFVAITNTGELFF
TRBJ1-1,-,TRBV28,many,TGTGCCAGCAGTTTTACAGGGAAGGGTGCGGTTTGGAACACTGAAGCTTTCTTT,CASSFTGKGAVWNTEAFF
TRBJ2-1,TRBD2,TRBV11-3,many,TGTGCCAGCAGACCAGGACTAGCGACCAATGAGCAGTTCTTC,CASRPGLATNEQFF
TRBJ1-2,-,TRBV12-3/TRBV12-4,many,TGTGCCAGCAGTATGGACTCCTATGGCTACACCTTC,CASSMDSYGYTF
TRBJ2-7,-,TRBV6-5,many,TGTGCCAGCAGTTACTCCCCAAGGGGGGTCTACGAGCAGTACTTC,CASSYSPRGVYEQYF
TRBJ2-7,TRBD2,TRBV15,many,TGTGCCACCAGCAGCAGTCTAGCGGGAGGCGCAAGGCTCGAGCAGTACTTC,CATSSSLAGGARLEQYF
TRBJ2-5,-,TRBV7-2,many,TGTGCCAGCAGCTCACCGAGCGGGTACCAAGAGACCCAGTACTTC,CASSSPSGYQETQYF
TRBJ1-5,-,TRBV12-3/TRBV12-4,-,TGTGCCAGCACCCGGGAGGCGGGGCAGCCCCAGCATTTT,CASTREAGQPQHF
TRBJ2-5,-,TRBV11-2,-,TGTGCCAGCAGTGCTGGTCTCGTGGAGACCCAGTACTTC,CASSAGLVETQYF
TRBJ2-5,TRBD2,TRBV7-2,-,TGTGCCAGCAGCTTTACTAGCGGGAGACAGGAGACCCAGTACTTC,CASSFTSGRQETQYF
TRBJ2-3,TRBD1,TRBV20-1,many,TGCAGTGCTAACCCGGGACAGGGAGGAGATACGCAGTATTTT,CSANPGQGGDTQYF
TRBJ2-7,-,TRBV7-2,many,TGTGCCAGCAGCTTAGTCGGTGGAGGGTACGAGCAGTACTTC,CASSLVGGGYEQYF
TRBJ2-7,-,TRBV7-9,many,TGTGCCAGCAGTCGCGAAGGAGGGGGCTGGTACGAGCAGTACTTC,CASSREGGGWYEQYF
TRBJ2-2,TRBD1,TRBV6-1,-,TGTGCCAGCAGAGTACAGGGGATCGGCACCGGGGAGCTGTTTTTT,CASRVQGIGTGELFF
TRBJ2-5,-,TRBV6-2/TRBV6-3,-,TGTGCCAGCAGGTGGGGGGCAGAGGGAGAGACCCAGTACTTC,CASRWGAEGETQYF
TRBJ2-7,-,TRBV28,many,TGTGCCAGCACCAGACAGTTCCGGGGTCCCTACGAGCAGTACTTC,CASTRQFRGPYEQYF
TRBJ1-2,TRBD1,TRBV12-5,-,TGTGCTAGTGGTTTGGACAGGGGCAACTATGGCTACACCTTC,CASGLDRGNYGYTF
TRBJ2-7,-,TRBV5-1,-,TGCGCCAGCAGCTTTACTGGGGCAACCTACGAGCAGTACTTC,CASSFTGATYEQYF
TRBJ2-2,TRBD1,TRBV12-3/TRBV12-4,many,TGTGCCAGCAAACCTACCGGGACAGTTATAGCCACCGGGGAGCTGTTTTTT,CASKPTGTVIATGELFF
TRBJ2-4,-,TRBV19,many,TGTGCCAGTAGTCCCAAGGCCTTCGCTGGGAACATTCAGTACTTC,CASSPKAFAGNIQYF
TRBJ1-5,-,TRBV6-1,many,TGTGCCAGCAGTGTATTAGGGTTTAGTCAGCCCCAGCATTTT,CASSVLGFSQPQHF
TRBJ2-5,TRBD2,TRBV4-3,-,TGCGCCAGCAGCATTGGACTAGCTCAAGAGACCCAGTACTTC,CASSIGLAQETQYF
TRBJ2-5,-,TRBV11-2,-,TGTGCCAGCAGAAATCAGGGACGAGAGACCCAGTACTTC,CASRNQGRETQYF
TRBJ1-5,TRBD1,TRBV28,many,TGTGCCAGCAGCCATTTGGGACAGGCAAATGGCAATCAGCCCCAGCATTTT,CASSHLGQANGNQPQHF
TRBJ2-7,TRBD1,TRBV19,many,TGTGCCAGTAGTATAGGATTTGGGACAGGGGCATACGAGCAGTACTTC,CASSIGFGTGAYEQYF
TRBJ1-1,-,TRBV6-5,-,TGTGCCAGCAGTTACAGCGCAGGGCCCATGACTGAAGCTTTCTTT,CASSYSAGPMTEAFF
TRBJ1-1,-,TRBV12-3/TRBV12-4,many,TGTGCCAGCAGTTTCCAGGACAGTGAAGCTTTCTTT,CASSFQDSEAFF
TRBJ2-5,-,TRBV6-1,many,TGTGCCAGCAGCCGAGACAGTCTGACCCAGTACTTC,CASSRDSLTQYF
TRBJ1-5,-,TRBV6-5,many,TGTGCCAGCACCCTCTGGGGCAATCAGCCCCAGCATTTT,CASTLWGNQPQHF
TRBJ1-3,-,TRBV9,-,TGTGCCAGCAGCGTTAGGGAGAGCTCTGGAAACACCATATATTTT,CASSVRESSGNTIYF
TRBJ2-2,-,TRBV12-3/TRBV12-4,many,TGTGCCAGCAGTATAGTACCCGGGGAGCTGTTTTTT,CASSIVPGELFF
TRBJ2-5,-,TRBV7-6,few,TGTGCCAGCAGCTTCGGCGGGACCCTGGAGACCCAGTACTTC,CASSFGGTLETQYF
TRBJ1-3,-,TRBV29-1,many,TGCAGCGTTGATTCTGAGGGTGGAAACACCATATATTTT,CSVDSEGGNTIYF
TRBJ1-2,-,TRBV4-2,many,TGTGCCAGCAGCCAAGATCTCGTCGGCCCTAACTATGGCTACACCTTC,CASSQDLVGPNYGYTF
TRBJ2-5,TRBD2,TRBV24-1,many,TGTGCCACCAGTAAGCGGGAGGGCCTATGGGAGACCCAGTACTTC,CATSKREGLWETQYF
TRBJ2-7,-,TRBV5-1,many,TGCGCCAGCAGCCTCAGGAGGGTTCAGGGCCTCTACGAGCAGTACTTC,CASSLRRVQGLYEQYF
TRBJ1-2,TRBD1,TRBV7-8,many,TGTGCCAGCAGCGCTCGGGACAGAATCTATGGCTACACCTTC,CASSARDRIYGYTF
TRBJ2-7,-,TRBV2,many,TGTGCCAGCAGTGATAGGTCCCGAGCGGAGCAGTACTTC,CASSDRSRAEQYF
TRBJ1-5,TRBD1,TRBV4-1,many,TGCGCCAGCAGCCAAGGGGACAGGGGGCACAATCAGCCCCAGCATTTT,CASSQGDRGHNQPQHF
TRBJ1-1,-,TRBV6-5,-,TGTGCCAGCAGTTACTTACAGGGAACTGAAGCTTTCTTT,CASSYLQGTEAFF
TRBJ1-1,-,TRBV11-3,many,TGTGCCAGCAGCTCAGACACCGACACTGAAGCTTTCTTT,CASSSDTDTEAFF
TRBJ2-7,TRBD1,TRBV6-1,many,TGTGCCAGCGGGGTGGGGGACAGCAACTACGAGCAGTACTTC,CASGVGDSNYEQYF
TRBJ1-1,-,TRBV30,many,TGTGCCTGGAACGAGGGCCGAACCCCCAGGGACACTGAAGCTTTCTTT,CAWNEGRTPRDTEAFF
TRBJ2-2,-,TRBV6-2/TRBV6-3,many,TGTGCCAGCTGTGGCGTGTCGAATTCCGGGGAGCTGTTTTTT,CASCGVSNSGELFF
TRBJ2-2,TRBD1,TRBV19,-,TGTGCCAGTAGTCTGGACAGGGGGGGAATAGTCGGGGAGCTGTTTTTT,CASSLDRGGIVGELFF
TRBJ1-5,-,TRBV30,-,TGTGCCTGGAGTGTAGGGTTTGGGGCCAGCAATCAGCCCCAGCATTTT,CAWSVGFGASNQPQHF
TRBJ2-3,-,TRBV6-1,few,TGTGCCAGCAGGAACAGCCAGGATACGCAGTATTTT,CASRNSQDTQYF